This TCR beta chain was captured by sequencing in a study of cytomegalovirus exposure and HLA in healthy donors. The primer mix had 60 Vbeta and 13 Jbeta primers. The method was immunoSEQ multiplex PCR; TCRdb's version includes in-frame clones alone and lacks a portion of them. In the table there are around 200,000 clones, 70% to 90% of which are singletons. Study results and caveats: In a later analysis, TCR beta V- and J-gene trimming showed a link to a missense DCLRE1C variant. Prior analysis indicated that the majority of TCR beta V segments exhibited productivity approximately 90% or approximately 30% of the time. Several top significant clusters appeared, in a later analysis, to be linked to common viral pathogens.

This clone was observed a single time. No antigen is known for it. This clonotype was sampled from a woman in her thirties in good health and CMV-seronegative. The specimen sequenced was PBMCs.

CDR3 DNA sequence: TGTGCCAGCAACCCGGCAGGGGTCGGTGGCTACACCTTC. Amino acids: CASNPAGVGGYTF. This sequence joins TRBV5-6 and TRBJ1-2, with D possibly TRBD1 on 6 matching bases. This CDR3 has 13 amino acids. V lost 6 bases, J lost 7 bases, and 16 bases lay in between. Germline V gene data show CDR1 as SGHDT and CDR2 as YYEEEE.